A single sample gave rise to the 5 T cell receptor beta chains below, sequenced in a study of T-cell memory formation after mild COVID-19. TCRdb independently ran MiXCR on the 5' RACE reads; one entry per CDR3 protein. The sample yields around 300,000 distinct CDR3 sequences, 10% to 15% seen once. Sequencing was carried out using PBMCs or a T cell subset sorted from them (not recorded which). These receptors came from a man aged 18 to 29 who had mild COVID-19 (a few samples of this study predate the infection). Cell type and time point are not known.

The CDR3 reads CASSLGPRDRASPLHF. As DNA, the CDR3 is TGCGCCAGCAGCTTGGGACCCCGGGACAGGGCTTCACCCCTCCACTTT. The chain is built from TRBV5-1 and TRBJ1-6; 9 nucleotides align to TRBD1. Per the germline V gene, CDR1 is SGHRS and CDR2 is YFSETQ. With 0 bases clipped from V and 9 bases from J, the junction kept 7 bases outside the gene matches. This CDR3 spans 16 amino acids.

The rearrangement joins TRBV12-3 or TRBV12-4 to TRBJ1-5; TRBD1 matches at 8 bases. Germline trimming cut 5 bases from V and 2 bases from J; bases unmatched to any gene: 5. The CDR3 totals 15 residues. The chain's CDR3 is CASSRTGLGNQPQHF. The CDR3, as DNA: TGTGCCAGCAGTCGGACAGGGCTAGGCAATCAGCCCCAGCATTTT.

Only a few counts were recorded for this clonotype. This rearrangement joins TRBV7-6 to TRBJ2-3; no reliable D call. Trimming removed 4 bases at V and 4 bases at J, with 6 bases between. CDR1 and CDR2 (germline): SGHVS, FNYEAQ. There are 12 residues in the CDR3. The CDR3 region is CASSSSSDTQYF. CDR3 nucleotides: TGTGCCAGCAGCTCTTCATCAGATACGCAGTATTTT.

This clonotype was seen a few times. J is TRBJ2-1 and V is TRBV6-2 or TRBV6-3; weak D call: TRBD2 (5 bases). Germline CDR1 MNHEY, CDR2 SVGEGT. V gave up 6 bases and J gave up 4 bases, with 19 bases separating them. The CDR3 runs to 16 residues. CDR3: CASSHPLVNGYNEQFF. DNA for the CDR3: TGTGCCAGCAGCCACCCACTAGTGAACGGATACAATGAGCAGTTCTTC.

In this sample, this clonotype turned up many times. The rearrangement uses TRBV24-1 and TRBJ2-2; TRBD1 might be the D (5 bases). CDR3 length equals 16 residues. Germline CDR1 KGHDR, CDR2 SFDVKD. Trimming took off 4 bases at V and 4 bases at J, with 15 bases between the two ends. CDR3 amino acids: CATSEPQGFGTGELFF. CDR3 nucleotide sequence: TGTGCCACCAGTGAACCCCAGGGTTTTGGCACCGGGGAGCTGTTTTTT.